These 13 T cell receptor beta chains share one sample of origin, sequenced in a study of shared clonotypes between healthy human individuals. The method was immunoSEQ multiplex PCR; TCRdb's version includes in-frame clones alone and lacks a portion of them. The sample records under 1,100,000 clones, 75% to 80% being singletons. Sequences were obtained from memory CD4+ T cells from PBMCs. Subset defined: CD45RA-negative fraction. These receptors were collected from a young man in good health. Some clones in this sample may be carry-over from other donors' samples.

On this clone itself: This may be a read error, as it is one base from a much larger clone. The chain joins TRBV9 to TRBJ2-7; D is tentatively TRBD1 or TRBD2 (5 bases each). Trimming pared 4 bases from V and 9 bases from J, leaving 17 bases between. Germline CDR1 SGDLS, CDR2 YYNGEE. The CDR3 is made up of 13 amino acids. The CDR3 reads CASSLGDGARQYF. CDR3 DNA: TGTGCCAGCAGCCTTGGGGACGGGGCTCGGCAGTACTTC.

This chain joins TRBV15 and TRBJ2-7; D is unresolved. The CDR3 spans 15 residues. Germline CDR1 LNHNV, CDR2 YYDKDF (reference sequence). Trimming removed 0 bases at V and 2 bases at J, with 11 bases between. The CDR3 DNA follows: TGTGCCACCAGCAGAGATGCTAGGGTCGCCTACGAGCAGTACTTC. As protein: CATSRDARVAYEQYF.

The rearrangement uses TRBV11-1 and TRBJ1-4, with D hard to call. CDR1 is SGHAT and CDR2 is FQDESV in the germline V gene (reference sequence). Trimming removed 2 bases from V and 12 bases from J, with 10 bases in between. The CDR3 is 12 amino acids. The CDR3 DNA is TGTGCCAGCAGCTTACAGTGTCCACAACTGTTTTTT. Translating it yields CASSLQCPQLFF.

The chain carries TRBV6-5 and TRBJ1-5; D ambiguous. The length of the CDR3 is 15 residues. Deletions cut 2 bases from V and 0 bases from J, with 8 bases between. Germline V gene sequence: CDR1 MNHEY, CDR2 SVGAGI. This chain's CDR3 is CASSYGQYSNQPQHF. The CDR3 DNA reads TGTGCCAGCAGTTACGGGCAGTATAGCAATCAGCCCCAGCATTTT.

The chain uses TRBV25-1 and TRBJ1-4; 7 bases agree with TRBD1. After removal of 6 bases from V and 4 bases from J, the junction contained 5 bases not matched to a gene. The CDR3 consists of 14 residues. Germline-derived CDR1 and CDR2 are MGHDK and SYGVNS. CDR3 in DNA: TGTGCCAGCAGGGGGACAGCGCTTAATGAAAAACTGTTTTTT. Translated, it gives CASRGTALNEKLFF.

On this clone: Its ends do not fully match the called genes, so a read error is possible. The rearrangement links TRBV9 to TRBJ2-2; no clear D. This CDR3 is built from 14 residues. CDR1 is SGDLS and CDR2 is YYNGEE in the germline V gene. The CDR3 sequence is CASSVAPNSGELFF. The CDR3 bases are TGTGCCAGCAGCGTAGCCCCGAACTCCGGGGAGCTGTTTTTT.

The CDR3, as DNA: TGTGCCAGCAGTGAAGATCCCGGGGGGACTAGGAAGTTCTTC. This codes for CASSEDPGGTRKFF. This chain uses TRBV6-1 with TRBJ2-1, with 8 bases aligning to TRBD2. This CDR3 is built from 14 residues. V dropped 1 base and J dropped 14; count of bases not matched to a gene: 10. Germline-derived CDR1 and CDR2 are MNHNS and SASEGT.

The CDR3 DNA is TGCGCCAGCAGCCAACAGCGTCGCTTGGACAGGGGAGAGACCCAGTACTTC. Its protein product is CASSQQRRLDRGETQYF. The chain combines TRBV4-1 with TRBJ2-5, with TRBD1 identical over 9 bases. Germline CDR1 is MGHRA and CDR2 is YSYEKL. This CDR3 comprises 17 residues. Trimming took 2 bases from V and 4 from J; bases not matched to a gene: 11.

This sequence joins TRBV19 and TRBJ2-3; 10 bases match TRBD2. The trim removed 3 bases at V and 3 bases at J, leaving 6 bases unmatched. The CDR3 runs 16 residues. Germline CDR1 and CDR2: LNHDA and SQIVND (reference sequence). For the CDR3, the DNA is TGTGCCAGTAGTATTGTGGCTAGCGGGAGTACAGATACGCAGTATTTT. Protein: CASSIVASGSTDTQYF. Complete variable domain (other parts from reference TRBV19 and TRBJ2-3): DGGITQSPKYLFRKEGQNVTLSCEQNLNHDAMYWYRQDPGQGLRLIYYSQIVNDFQKGDIAEGYSVSREKKESFPLTVTSAQKNPTAFYLCASSIVASGSTDTQYFGPGTRLTVL.

Comments on this clone: This same CDR3 is encoded by further DNA sequences in the sample. CDR3 loop: CASSLGTGANEKLFF. CDR3 sequence (DNA): TGCGCCAGCAGCTTAGGGACAGGGGCTAATGAAAAACTGTTTTTT. V usage is TRBV5-1 and J usage is TRBJ1-4; TRBD1 agrees at 10 bases. Germline V gene lookup returns CDR1 SGHRS and CDR2 YFSETQ. Trimming took 2 bases from V and 3 from J; bases not matched to a gene: 1. The CDR3 contains 15 residues.

The V and J genes are TRBV30 and TRBJ2-4, with unresolved D. CDR3 length: 12 amino acids. The germline CDR1 and CDR2 sequences are GTSNPN and SVGIG (reference sequence). V shed 2 bases and J shed 3 bases, with 5 bases lying between them. The CDR3, as DNA: TGTGCCTGGAGTCAAGGCAAAAACATTCAGTACTTC. Translating gives CAWSQGKNIQYF. The variable domain in full, completed from reference TRBV30 and TRBJ2-4, reads SQTIHQWPATLVQPVGSPLSLECTVEGTSNPNLYWYRQAAGRGLQLLFYSVGIGQISSEVPQNLSASRPQDRQFILSSKKLLLSDSGFYLCAWSQGKNIQYFGAGTRLSVL.

CDR3 coding DNA: TGTGCCATCAGTTTACAAAGCAGCTCCTACGAGCAGTACTTC. This codes for CAISLQSSSYEQYF. V usage is TRBV10-3 and J usage is TRBJ2-7; D remains unclear. V dropped 5 bases and J dropped 0 bases, with 11 bases sitting between them. The CDR3 is made up of 14 amino acids. Per germline, CDR1 ENHRY and CDR2 SYGVKD.

CDR3 sequence reads: CASSLGPRDRSGNEQFF. In DNA, the CDR3 is TGCGCCAGCAGCTTGGGACCCAGGGACAGGAGTGGGAATGAGCAGTTCTTC. The chain recombines TRBV5-1 with TRBJ2-1; the match to TRBD1 covers 8 bases. This CDR3 is built from 17 residues. V was pared by 0 bases and J by 7 bases, with 12 bases of the junction left unmatched. Germline V CDR1 and CDR2: SGHRS, YFSETQ.